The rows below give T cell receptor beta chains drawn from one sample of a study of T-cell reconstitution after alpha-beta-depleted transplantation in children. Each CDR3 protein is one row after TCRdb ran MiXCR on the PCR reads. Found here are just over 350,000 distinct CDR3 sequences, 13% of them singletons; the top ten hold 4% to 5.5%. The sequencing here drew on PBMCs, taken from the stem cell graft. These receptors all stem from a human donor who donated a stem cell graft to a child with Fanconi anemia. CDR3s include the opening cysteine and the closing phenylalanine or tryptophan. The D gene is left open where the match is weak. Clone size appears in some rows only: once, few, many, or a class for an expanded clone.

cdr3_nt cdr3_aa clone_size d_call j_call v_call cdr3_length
TGCGCCAGCAGCCCATCTACAGGGTTCGCAGGAAACACCATATATTTT CASSPSTGFAGNTIYF many - TRBJ1-3 TRBV4-3 16
TGTGCCACCAGTGATTCGGACAGCGACGGCTACACCTTC CATSDSDSDGYTF - - TRBJ1-2 TRBV24-1 13
TGTGCCAGCAGTGAGAGGGGTTACGGCTACACCTTC CASSERGYGYTF - - TRBJ1-2 TRBV2 12
TGTGCCAGCAGTGAATTTGGGGGGCCCAACAATGAGCAGTTCTTC CASSEFGGPNNEQFF few - TRBJ2-1 TRBV2 15
TGCGCCAGCAGCTTGCAGGGGAGGGATGAGCAGTTCTTC CASSLQGRDEQFF many - TRBJ2-1 TRBV5-1 13
TGCAGTGCTAGGTCGGAACGCGGGGAGCTGTTTTTT CSARSERGELFF few - TRBJ2-2 TRBV20-1 12
TGCGCCAGCAGTGAGTCGGCTAGCAATCAGCCCCAGCATTTT CASSESASNQPQHF - - TRBJ1-5 TRBV10-2 14
TGCAGGGTCGGGACAGGATTGAACACTGAAGCTTTCTTT CRVGTGLNTEAFF - TRBD1 TRBJ1-1 TRBV20-1 13
TGCGCCAGCAGCTTGGCCTGGACTAGCGGGGGCGGGGAGCTGTTTTTT CASSLAWTSGGGELFF - TRBD2 TRBJ2-2 TRBV5-1 16
TGCGCCAGCAGCACCTCGAACACCGGGGAGCTGTTTTTT CASSTSNTGELFF many - TRBJ2-2 TRBV5-1 13
TGTGCCTGGAGTGAGCAGGGCGGGGAGCAGTTCTTC CAWSEQGGEQFF many - TRBJ2-1 TRBV30 12
TGTGCCAGCAGCCAACAACAGGCCCCCTGGAGCAATCAGCCCCAGCATTTT CASSQQQAPWSNQPQHF few - TRBJ1-5 TRBV4-2 17
TGTGCCAGCAGTCTCCTGGGTGGGGGGAAGTACTTC CASSLLGGGKYF many - TRBJ2-7 TRBV6-5 12
TGTGCCAGCAGTGCTCGACAGGGCGGGGAGCTGTTTTTT CASSARQGGELFF - TRBD1 TRBJ2-2 TRBV25-1 13
TGCAGTGCTAGGCGGGACAGGGGGACCTACGAGCAGTACTTC CSARRDRGTYEQYF many TRBD1 TRBJ2-7 TRBV20-1 14